The rows below give T cell receptor beta chains drawn from one sample of a study of shared T cell receptors in the human thymus. Libraries were prepared by immunoSEQ multiplex PCR; TCRdb keeps only in-frame clonotypes and omits some of them. This sample has some 720,000 clones; around nine tenths occur once, and the top ten carry 0.0095% to 0.012%. The data also belong to a second study, concerning human thymus T cells.

The sample comprised thymocytes. The receptor source for this set is a boy less than two years old with a congenital heart defect. Each CDR3 is given without its conserved first and last residue. For some rows the clone size is stated as once, few or many, or as a class when expanded; others skip it.

v_gene,abundance,j_gene,CDR3aa
TRBV13,NA,TRBJ2-1,ASSLDTGPWNEQF
TRBV11-3,NA,TRBJ2-7,ASTGEGQLAYEQY
TRBV6-4,NA,TRBJ2-3,ASRSTHSGPTDTQY
TRBV5-1,NA,TRBJ2-1,ASSSGHDNEQF
TRBV5-1,NA,TRBJ2-7,ASSSPGLADTYEQY
TRBV5-4,NA,TRBJ2-3,ASSDSPGTSGDTDTQY
TRBV2,NA,TRBJ2-7,ASSGTPARFSYEQY
TRBV4-3,NA,TRBJ2-7,ASSQGTEENYEQY
TRBV7-8,NA,TRBJ1-4,ASSLSGRTGRNEKLF
TRBV28,NA,TRBJ2-7,ASSLPGPRPGEQY
TRBV11-2,NA,TRBJ2-7,ASSCREEGMPYEQY
TRBV4-3,NA,TRBJ2-7,ASSQDRGTYEQY
TRBV7-2,NA,TRBJ2-5,ASSLLGRGGETQY
TRBV14,NA,TRBJ1-1,ASSQLGRRGMNTEAF
TRBV7-2,NA,TRBJ2-2,ASSPRGSPNTGELF
TRBV28,NA,TRBJ2-7,ASSLAAPPYEQY
TRBV14,NA,TRBJ2-1,ASSQGDSSYNEQF
TRBV2,NA,TRBJ2-7,ASSGGLAGGSEQY
TRBV4-3,NA,TRBJ2-1,ASSHRLAAPRNEQF
TRBV7-9,NA,TRBJ2-1,ASSSGGEQF
TRBV7-9,NA,TRBJ2-7,ASSLADTSSSSYEQY
TRBV5-1,NA,TRBJ2-6,ASSAGAVLGLAGAGANVLT
TRBV7-9,NA,TRBJ2-3,ASSLGPGLAGQADTQY
TRBV11-2,NA,TRBJ2-7,ASRRSEEDEQY
TRBV4-1,once,TRBJ1-5,ASSQPPGGEGLGPQH
TRBV4-2,few,TRBJ2-1,ASSQVAGNSYNEQF
TRBV11-2,NA,TRBJ2-7,ASSSLGGQPYEQY
TRBV29-1,NA,TRBJ2-7,SVVGHSSYEQY
TRBV10-3,NA,TRBJ1-6,AISVAGGSYNSPLH
TRBV5-1,NA,TRBJ2-4,ASSFSSESMDIQY
TRBV28,NA,TRBJ1-5,ASRGRGGDYQPQH
TRBV15,NA,TRBJ2-1,ATSRDATSWGNEQF
TRBV11-2,NA,TRBJ2-3,ASSMRDRPSTDTQY
TRBV11-1,NA,TRBJ2-7,ASSLSGGSNEQY
TRBV5-6,NA,TRBJ2-7,ASSLGHYAGEQY
TRBV7-6,NA,TRBJ2-2,ASSRVEGVAGAHITTGELF
TRBV4-2,NA,TRBJ2-7,ASSQDGGSAATYEQY
TRBV6-1,NA,TRBJ2-3,ASSPGRGTDTQY
TRBV19,NA,TRBJ1-4,ASSIHAGRNEKLF
TRBV29-1,NA,TRBJ2-5,STPGGTGAQETQY
TRBV7-6,NA,TRBJ2-1,ASSPPLAGTSYNEQF
TRBV9,NA,TRBJ2-1,ASSPFLAGDYNEQF
TRBV6-1,NA,TRBJ1-6,ASSEVDSERNSPLH
TRBV7-9,few,TRBJ2-7,ASSLGAGEGRYEQY
TRBV7-3,NA,TRBJ2-7,ASSLKGVGQGPYEQY
TRBV4-3,few,TRBJ2-7,ASSRTGAGTGAYEQY
TRBV20-1,once,TRBJ2-1,SARDAGSEF
TRBV6-1,once,TRBJ2-1,ASSGPVGSSYNEQF
TRBV13,NA,TRBJ2-6,ASSLVREEKSGANVLT
TRBV11-3,NA,TRBJ2-6,ASSCRGQDSGANVLT
TRBV4-1,NA,TRBJ2-7,ASSQVPSARSSYEQY
TRBV11-3,NA,TRBJ2-1,ASSLDRGLAGKGPYNEQF
TRBV10-2,NA,TRBJ2-7,ASRPSGTSGIYEQY
TRBV12-5,NA,TRBJ1-2,ASGAPNPTEVKDSNYGYT
TRBV6-6,once,TRBJ2-1,ASRGLGQGNYGQF
TRBV19,NA,TRBJ2-7,ASSRGTGGGGSYEQY
TRBV7-2,NA,TRBJ2-7,ASSPRLAGETHEQY
TRBV11-2,few,TRBJ2-7,ASSLGSGKSPSGEQY
TRBV7-2,NA,TRBJ2-7,ASSLALWGGSYEQY